This note documents a single T cell receptor beta chain sequence. At one end the junction does not follow the germline gene, possibly because of a read error. The assay was immunoSEQ multiplex PCR, and TCRdb's table has in-frame clones only and misses some. The repertoire consists of approximately 110,000 clones, with roughly 90% occurring once and the leading ten covering roughly 15%. The entry originates in a study of control samples from healthy donors and cancer patients. The receptor was isolated from a woman between 45 and 60 years old in good health. Sequenced: blood.

The CDR3 DNA reads as TGCAGCGTTGCCGTCCCGGGACAGGGAGCTAGCCACTTC. Amino acids: CSVAVPGQGASHF. This chain uses TRBV29-1 with TRBJ2-5, with 9 nucleotides matching TRBD1. CDR1 is SQVTM and CDR2 is ANQGSEA in the germline V gene. The CDR3 extends over 13 amino acids.